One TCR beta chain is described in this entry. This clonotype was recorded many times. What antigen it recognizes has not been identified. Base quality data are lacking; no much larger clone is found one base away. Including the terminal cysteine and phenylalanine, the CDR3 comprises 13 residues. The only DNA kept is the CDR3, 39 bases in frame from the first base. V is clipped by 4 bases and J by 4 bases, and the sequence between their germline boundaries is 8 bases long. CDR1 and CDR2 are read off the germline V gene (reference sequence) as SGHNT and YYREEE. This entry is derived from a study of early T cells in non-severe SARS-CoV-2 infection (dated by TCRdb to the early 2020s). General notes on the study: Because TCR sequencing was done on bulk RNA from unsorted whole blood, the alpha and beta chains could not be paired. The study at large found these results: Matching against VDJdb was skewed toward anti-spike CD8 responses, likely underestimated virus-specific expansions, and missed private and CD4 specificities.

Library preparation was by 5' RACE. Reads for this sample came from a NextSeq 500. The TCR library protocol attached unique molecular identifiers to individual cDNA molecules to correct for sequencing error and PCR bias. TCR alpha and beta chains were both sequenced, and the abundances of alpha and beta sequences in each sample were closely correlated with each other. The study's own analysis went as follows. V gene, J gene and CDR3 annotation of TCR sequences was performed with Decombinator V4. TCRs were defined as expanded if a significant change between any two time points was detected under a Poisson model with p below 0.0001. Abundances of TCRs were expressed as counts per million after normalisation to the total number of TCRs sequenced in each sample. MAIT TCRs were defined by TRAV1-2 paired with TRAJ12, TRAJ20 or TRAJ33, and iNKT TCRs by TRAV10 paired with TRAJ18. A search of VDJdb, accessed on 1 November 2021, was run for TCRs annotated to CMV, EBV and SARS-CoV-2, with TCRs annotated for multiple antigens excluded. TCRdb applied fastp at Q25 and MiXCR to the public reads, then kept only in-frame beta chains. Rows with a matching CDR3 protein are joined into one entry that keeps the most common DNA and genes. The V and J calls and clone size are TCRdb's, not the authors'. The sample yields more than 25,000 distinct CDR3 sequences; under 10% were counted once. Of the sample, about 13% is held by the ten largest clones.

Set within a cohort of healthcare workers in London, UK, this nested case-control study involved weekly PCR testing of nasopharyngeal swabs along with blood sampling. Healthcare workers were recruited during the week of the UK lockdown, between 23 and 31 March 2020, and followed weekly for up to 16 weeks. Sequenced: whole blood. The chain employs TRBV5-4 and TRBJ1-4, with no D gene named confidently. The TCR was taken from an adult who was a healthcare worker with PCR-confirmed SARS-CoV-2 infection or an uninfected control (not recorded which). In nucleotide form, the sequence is TGTGCCAGCAGCGAATGGAGTAATGAAAAACTGTTTTTT. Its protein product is CASSEWSNEKLFF. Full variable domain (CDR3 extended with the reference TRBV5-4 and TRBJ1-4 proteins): ETGVTQSPTHLIKTRGQQVTLRCSSQSGHNTVSWYQQALGQGPQFIFQYYREEENGRGNFPPRFSGLQFPNYSSELNVNALELDDSALYLCASSEWSNEKLFFGSGTQLSVL.